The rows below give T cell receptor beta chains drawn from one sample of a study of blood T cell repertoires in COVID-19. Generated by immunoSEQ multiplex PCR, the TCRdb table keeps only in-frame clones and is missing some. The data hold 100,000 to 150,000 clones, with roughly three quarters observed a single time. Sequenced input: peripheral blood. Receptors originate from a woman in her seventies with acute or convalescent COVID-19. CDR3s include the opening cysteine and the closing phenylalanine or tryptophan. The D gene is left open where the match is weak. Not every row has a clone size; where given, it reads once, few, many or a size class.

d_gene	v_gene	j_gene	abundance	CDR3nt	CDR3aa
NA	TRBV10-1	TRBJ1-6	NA	TGCGCCAGCAGTGTGGCAGGGCTCGGTCCCCTCCACTTT	CASSVAGLGPLHF
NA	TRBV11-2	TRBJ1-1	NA	TGTGCCAGCAGCTTCCGACAGGATAAAACTGAAGCTTTCTTT	CASSFRQDKTEAFF
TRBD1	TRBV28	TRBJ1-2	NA	TGTGCCAGCAGTTTATGGGCAGGGGGCCTGGATGGCTACACCTTC	CASSLWAGGLDGYTF
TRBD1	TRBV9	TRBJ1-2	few	TGTGCCAGCAGCGAGGCCCTCCAGGGGGCTTCTGGCTATGGCTACACCTTC	CASSEALQGASGYGYTF
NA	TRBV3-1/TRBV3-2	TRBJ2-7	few	TGTGCCAGCAGCCGGGGCACGGGTCTGGGCTACGAGCAGTACTTC	CASSRGTGLGYEQYF
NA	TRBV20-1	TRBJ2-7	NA	TGCAGTGCTTGTGGGACGGGGAGCTCCTACGAGCAGTACTTC	CSACGTGSSYEQYF
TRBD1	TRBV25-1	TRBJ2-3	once	TGTGCCAGCAGTGAACGACAGGGGATGAGTAAAGATACGCAGTATTTT	CASSERQGMSKDTQYF
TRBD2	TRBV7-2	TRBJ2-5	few	TGTGCCAGCGGGGTAGCGGGGGGGGAGACCCAGTACTTC	CASGVAGGETQYF
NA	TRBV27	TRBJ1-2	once	TGTGCCAGCAGTCCCGCCCCCACAGGGTTAGGCTACACCTTC	CASSPAPTGLGYTF
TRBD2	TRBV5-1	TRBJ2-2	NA	TGCGCCAGCAGCCCCCGACTAGCGGGATTAGGGGCGAACACCGGGGAGCTGTTTTTT	CASSPRLAGLGANTGELFF
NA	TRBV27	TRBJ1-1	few	TGTGCCAGCAGTCCCTCGTTTGAGATGAACACTGAAGCTTTCTTT	CASSPSFEMNTEAFF
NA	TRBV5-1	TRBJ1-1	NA	TGCGCCAGTACCATTGACGGGTGGGTCGCTGAAGCTTTCTTT	CASTIDGWVAEAFF
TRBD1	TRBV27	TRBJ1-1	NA	TGTGCCAGCGGACAGGGCCTGGGAGCTTTCTTT	CASGQGLGAFF
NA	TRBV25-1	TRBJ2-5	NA	TGTGCCAGCAGTGAACCGGGGGAGACCCAGTACTTC	CASSEPGETQYF
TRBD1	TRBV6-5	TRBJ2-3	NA	TGTGCCAGCAGGGACAGGGGGCTTGGCACAGATACGCAGTATTTT	CASRDRGLGTDTQYF
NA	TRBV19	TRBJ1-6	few	TGTGCCAGTAGTATACAGGGGAGACGGGTAAATTCACCCCTCCACTTT	CASSIQGRRVNSPLHF
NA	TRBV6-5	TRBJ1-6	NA	TGTGCCAGCAAGGGCAGGGCGGAGAATTCACCCCTCCACTTT	CASKGRAENSPLHF
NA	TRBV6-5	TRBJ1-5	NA	TGTGCCAGCTCCACTTCGAATCAGCCCCAGCATTTT	CASSTSNQPQHF
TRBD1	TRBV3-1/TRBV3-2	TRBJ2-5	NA	TGTGCCAGCAGCCAAAGACAGGGCCGGGAGACCCAGTACTTC	CASSQRQGRETQYF
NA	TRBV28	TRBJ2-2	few	TGTGCCAGCAGTTTCACTGTCAACACCGGGGAGCTGTTTTTT	CASSFTVNTGELFF
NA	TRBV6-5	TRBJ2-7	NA	TGTGCCAGCAGTTACCGATCTACTATCCATCCCTACGAGCAGTACTTC	CASSYRSTIHPYEQYF
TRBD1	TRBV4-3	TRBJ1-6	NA	TGCGCCAGCAGCCCCCGGGACAGAAATTCACCCCTCCACTTT	CASSPRDRNSPLHF
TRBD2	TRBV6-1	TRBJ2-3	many	TGTGCCAGCAGTGCCGCCCTAGCGGGGGGCGACACAGATACGCAGTATTTT	CASSAALAGGDTDTQYF
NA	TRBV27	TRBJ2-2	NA	TGTGCCAGCAGTTTATCGTGGGCCAAGGCAGACACCGGGGAGCTGTTTTTT	CASSLSWAKADTGELFF
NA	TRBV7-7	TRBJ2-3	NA	TGTGCCAGCAGCTTATCCTTTTCAGAGGGAGATACGCAGTATTTT	CASSLSFSEGDTQYF
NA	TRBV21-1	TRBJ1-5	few	TGTGCCAGCAGCGCCCCCCAACCCCCAGGGTGGAGCAATCAGCCCCAGCATTTT	CASSAPQPPGWSNQPQHF
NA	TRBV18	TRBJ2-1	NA	TGTGCCAGCTCACCACCTAGCGGATACAATGAGCAGTTCTTC	CASSPPSGYNEQFF
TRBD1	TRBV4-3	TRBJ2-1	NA	TGCGCCAGCAGCCGCCTTCTCCGGGACAGGGGGGACAATGAGCAGTTCTTC	CASSRLLRDRGDNEQFF
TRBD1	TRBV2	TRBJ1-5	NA	TGTGCCAGCAGTGGACAGGGTTCCTCCAATCAGCCCCAGCATTTT	CASSGQGSSNQPQHF
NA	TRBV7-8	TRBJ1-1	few	TGTGCCAGCAGCTTAGTCTCGGGAAACACTGAAGCTTTCTTT	CASSLVSGNTEAFF
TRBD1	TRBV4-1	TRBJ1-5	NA	TGCGCCAGCAGCCAAGCCGGGGACAGGGGGCGTCAGCCCCAGCATTTT	CASSQAGDRGRQPQHF
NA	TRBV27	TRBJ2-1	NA	TGTGCCAGCCGCCTTCAAGGCGGGGCTTACAATGAGCAGTTCTTC	CASRLQGGAYNEQFF
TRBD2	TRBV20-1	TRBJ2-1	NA	TGCAGTGCGAGTCGGACTAGCGGGGGATATCGGGAGCAGTTCTTC	CSASRTSGGYREQFF
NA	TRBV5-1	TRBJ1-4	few	TGCGCCAGCAGCTTGACAGGGACTGAAAAACTGTTTTTT	CASSLTGTEKLFF
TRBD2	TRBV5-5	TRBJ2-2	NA	TGTGCCAGCAGCAAGGACCCGGGGGGCACCGGGGAGCTGTTTTTT	CASSKDPGGTGELFF
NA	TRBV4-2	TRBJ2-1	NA	TGTGCCAGCAGCCTTCGCTGGGCAGGGGATAATGAGCAGTTCTTC	CASSLRWAGDNEQFF
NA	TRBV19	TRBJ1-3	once	TGTGCCAGTAGCATCCAGGGTTCCGCCTCTGGAAACACCATATATTTT	CASSIQGSASGNTIYF